These 21 T cell receptor beta chains were all obtained from the same sample, sequenced in a study of blood T cell repertoires in COVID-19. TCRdb's copy holds only in-frame clones and misses some; the assay was immunoSEQ multiplex PCR. The sample has 210,000 or so clones, 80% seen once; the top ten hold roughly 4.5%. The specimen was PBMCs or T cells enriched from blood (not recorded which). The receptors were sampled from a man under 40 with acute COVID-19.

The J gene is TRBJ1-2, the V gene TRBV7-3, with TRBD1 identical over 10 bases. CDR3 size: 14 residues. Germline V CDR1 and CDR2: SGHTA, FQGTGA. The V and J ends lost 4 bases and 8 bases, in that order; junction bases with no gene match: 7. The CDR3 DNA reads TGTGCCAGCAGCTCGCCCGGGACAGGGGTCGGCTACACCTTC. This sequence encodes CASSSPGTGVGYTF.

This chain joins TRBV16 and TRBJ1-1; 7 bases align to TRBD1. The V segment lost 4 bases and the J segment 6 bases; nucleotides outside the gene matches: 14. The CDR3 length is 16 residues. The germline gives CDR1 KGHSY, CDR2 FQNENV. In nucleotides, the CDR3 is TGTGCCAGCAGCCCTCCGACAATTGACAGGGCGTCTGAAGCTTTCTTT. This translates into CASSPPTIDRASEAFF.

The chain uses TRBV7-9 and TRBJ2-1; D call uncertain. Germline V gene sequence: CDR1 SEHNR, CDR2 FQNEAQ (reference sequence). The V end was cut by 5 bases, the J end by 1 base, with 15 bases between. CDR3 length: 16 residues. In DNA form, the CDR3 reads TGTGCCAGCAGCCCCCTATCTACGATTTCCTACAATGAGCAGTTCTTC. It is translated as CASSPLSTISYNEQFF.

V is TRBV25-1 and J is TRBJ2-3; the match to TRBD1 covers 10 bases. V was pared by 2 bases and J by 5 bases, with 7 bases of the junction left unmatched. Germline CDR1 MGHDK, CDR2 SYGVNS. The CDR3 spans 16 residues. CDR3 bases: TGTGCCAGCAGTGAACTGGGACAGGGGACGCGAGATACGCAGTATTTT. Translated: CASSELGQGTRDTQYF.

In this sample, this clone turned up a few times. The chain couples TRBV6-6 to TRBJ1-1, with 9 bases matching TRBD1. The germline V gene encodes CDR1 MNHNY and CDR2 SVGAGI (reference sequence). The CDR3 length is 15 residues. J lost 5 bases, V lost 5 bases, and 9 bases had no gene match. Written as DNA, the CDR3 is TGTGCCAGCAGTGCAACAGGGGGCGCGGGGACTGAAGCTTTCTTT. It specifies CASSATGGAGTEAFF.

The chain recombines TRBV10-2 with TRBJ1-4; no firm D call. Germline CDR1 reads WSHSY; CDR2 reads SAAADI. CDR3 size: 13 residues. Trimming pared 6 bases from V and 8 bases from J, leaving 13 bases between. CDR3 sequence reads: CASREELREKLFF. DNA for the CDR3: TGCGCCAGCAGGGAAGAGCTGAGGGAAAAACTGTTTTTT.

The rearrangement joins TRBV24-1 to TRBJ2-7; D gene uncertain. The CDR3 loop spans 10 amino acids. CDR1 is KGHDR, CDR2 SFDVKD, per germline. V lost 7 bases and J lost 6, with 6 bases in between. CDR3 in DNA: TGTGCCACCAGGAGGCTCGAGCAGTACTTC. Amino acids: CATRRLEQYF.

The gene calls are TRBV28 and TRBJ1-3; D may be TRBD1 (5 bases). The CDR3 spans 13 residues. Trimming removed 8 bases at V and 4 bases at J, with 12 bases between. Germline CDR1 reads MDHEN; CDR2 reads SYDVKM. CDR3 coding DNA: TGTGCCAGCGGGGGAGGCGGGGGAAACACCATATATTTT. This sequence encodes CASGGGGGNTIYF. The variable domain in full, with the rest retrieved from reference TRBV28 and TRBJ1-3, is DVKVTQSSRYLVKRTGEKVFLECVQDMDHENMFWYRQDPGLGLRLIYFSYDVKMKEKGDIPEGYSVSREKKERFSLILESASTNQTSMYLCASGGGGGNTIYFGEGSWLTVV.

The V and J genes are TRBV3-1 (or the pseudogene TRBV3-2) and TRBJ1-6, with D possibly being TRBD1 (5 bases). This CDR3 region has 16 residues. Germline V gene lookup returns CDR1 LGHDT and CDR2 YNNKEL (reference sequence). V was cut by 0 bases and J by 3 bases, with 9 bases left in between. The CDR3 nucleotides are TGTGCCAGCAGCCAAGAGGGGCAGGTCTATAATTCACCCCTCCACTTT. Encoded protein: CASSQEGQVYNSPLHF.

This clone turned up a few times. The chain has TRBV15 and TRBJ2-7; 10 bases align to TRBD1. Germline V gene sequence: CDR1 LNHNV, CDR2 YYDKDF (reference sequence). With V trimmed by 1 base and J by 5 bases, 2 bases remained unmatched. The CDR3 extends over 14 amino acids. The CDR3 nucleotides are TGTGCCACCAGCAGAGGGGACAGGGGTGACGAGCAGTACTTC. The encoded protein is CATSRGDRGDEQYF.

This rearrangement joins TRBV11-2 to TRBJ2-5; D is possibly TRBD2 (6 bases). The V end lost 2 bases, the J end lost 2 bases, and 12 bases lay between the germline ends. The germline V gene encodes CDR1 SGHAT and CDR2 FQNNGV. The CDR3 is 15 residues long. This CDR3 is CASSLIGTQQETQYF. CDR3 nucleotides: TGTGCCAGCAGCTTAATTGGGACTCAACAAGAGACCCAGTACTTC.

This clone was seen only a few times. One junction end disagrees with the germline gene, perhaps due to a read error. V and J are TRBV11-2 and TRBJ1-3, with 8 bases fitting TRBD1. Per the germline V gene, CDR1 is SGHAT and CDR2 is FQNNGV. The CDR3 length is 13 residues. CDR3 DNA: TGTGCCAGCAGCATCGGACAGGGAAAGACCATATATTTT. Residues: CASSIGQGKTIYF. Full variable domain (outside the CDR3, taken from reference TRBV11-2 and TRBJ1-3): EAGVAQSPRYKIIEKRQSVAFWCNPISGHATLYWYQQILGQGPKLLIQFQNNGVVDDSQLPKDRFSAERLKGVDSTLKIQPAKLEDSAVYLCASSIGQGKTIYFGEGSWLTVV.

The chain employs TRBV9 and TRBJ1-2; 9 bases agree with TRBD1. CDR3 length equals 14 residues. J was trimmed by 10 bases and V by 3 bases; bases with no gene match: 10. The germline V gene has CDR1 SGDLS and CDR2 YYNGEE. CDR3 residues: CASSDTPGQGDYTF. In DNA form, the CDR3 reads TGTGCCAGCAGCGACACCCCGGGACAGGGAGACTACACCTTC.

The chain carries TRBV18 and TRBJ1-3; the match to TRBD1 covers 8 bases. The CDR3 totals 15 residues. Germline V gives CDR1 KGHSH, CDR2 LQKENI. After removal of 6 bases from V and 4 bases from J, the junction contained 8 bases not matched to a gene. This chain's CDR3 is CASSPQGARGNTIYF. CDR3 nucleotide sequence: TGTGCCAGCTCTCCGCAGGGGGCGCGCGGAAACACCATATATTTT. Full variable domain (outside the CDR3, taken from reference TRBV18 and TRBJ1-3): NAGVMQNPRHLVRRRGQEARLRCSPMKGHSHVYWYRQLPEEGLKFMVYLQKENIIDESGMPKERFSAEFPKEGPSILRIQQVVRGDSAAYFCASSPQGARGNTIYFGEGSWLTVV.

The chain couples TRBV19 to TRBJ2-7; D call uncertain. Trimming stripped 4 bases from V and 3 bases from J, with 10 bases between. This CDR3 spans 13 amino acids. Germline V CDR1 and CDR2: LNHDA, SQIVND (reference sequence). The CDR3 bases are TGTGCCAGTAGTAGTGAACAGAGCTACGAGCAGTACTTC. This encodes CASSSEQSYEQYF.

This clone has a handful of counts. The rearrangement uses TRBV10-3 and TRBJ2-3, with 11 nucleotides matching TRBD2. CDR1 is ENHRY and CDR2 is SYGVKD in the germline V gene. With V trimmed by 6 bases and J by 9 bases, 11 bases remained unmatched. The CDR3 is 15 amino acids. This CDR3 reads CAISELAGDQGTQYF. The DNA of the CDR3 is TGTGCCATCAGCGAACTAGCGGGGGATCAGGGGACGCAGTATTTT.

The V and J genes are TRBV10-3 and TRBJ1-2; a possible D gene is TRBD1 (6 bases). With 10 bases removed from V and 7 bases from J, the gap between germline ends came to 28 bases. Germline V gives CDR1 ENHRY, CDR2 SYGVKD. There are 16 residues in the CDR3. The CDR3 coding sequence is TGTGCCACCCTCCCGGGAGGGGGACCCGCATGGGGTGGCTACACCTTC. Its translation: CATLPGGGPAWGGYTF.

The chain uses TRBV4-1 and TRBJ1-5; the D gene is possibly TRBD1 (5 bases). V was trimmed by 1 base and J by 6 bases, leaving 10 bases between them. This CDR3 spans 14 amino acids. The germline CDR1 and CDR2 sequences are MGHRA and YSYEKL. The CDR3 region is CASSQGSGFQPQHF. The CDR3 DNA is TGCGCCAGCAGCCAAGGGTCAGGGTTTCAGCCCCAGCATTTT.

The chain combines TRBV30 with TRBJ1-5, with no clear D. The germline CDR1 and CDR2 sequences are GTSNPN and SVGIG (reference sequence). The CDR3 is 15 residues long. Trimming shortened V by 0 bases and J by 5 bases, and 14 bases separated the two germline ends. The CDR3 bases are TGTGCCTGGAGTGTACGAGGGCTACAGTATCAGCCCCAGCATTTT. Its translation: CAWSVRGLQYQPQHF.

CDR3 nucleotides: TGTGCCAGCAGTTTCTCTCTAGCGGGGGGCCCAACGGGACAAGAGACCCAGTACTTC. Translating it yields CASSFSLAGGPTGQETQYF. The rearrangement uses TRBV28 and TRBJ2-5; 11 nucleotides agree with TRBD2. The CDR3 loop spans 19 amino acids. Germline CDR1 reads MDHEN; CDR2 reads SYDVKM. Trimming at V came to 3 bases and at J to 2 bases, leaving 14 bases not matched to a gene. The whole variable domain, remainder taken from reference TRBV28 and TRBJ2-5, is DVKVTQSSRYLVKRTGEKVFLECVQDMDHENMFWYRQDPGLGLRLIYFSYDVKMKEKGDIPEGYSVSREKKERFSLILESASTNQTSMYLCASSFSLAGGPTGQETQYFGPGTRLLVL.

This clone was observed a handful of times. The rearrangement joins TRBV7-2 to TRBJ1-2; no clear D gene. V was pared by 1 base and J by 5 bases, with 11 bases between. Germline CDR1 SGHTA, CDR2 FQGNSA. The CDR3 extends over 14 amino acids. CDR3 nucleotides: TGTGCCAGCAGCTTAGACCCCACAGCTTATGGCTACACCTTC. Its translation: CASSLDPTAYGYTF.